A single T cell receptor (beta chain) is shown here with its context. Original processing methods: Estimated nucleated cell counts came from reference gene primer amplification. Sequenced by immunoSEQ multiplex PCR; TCRdb stores in-frame clones only, minus some. That table is the source of V, J and clone size, and D and trimming were worked out from the DNA. The table shows roughly 20,000 clones, with roughly nine tenths occurring only once. Trimming removed 3 bases from V and 1 base from J; junction bases left unmatched: 27. CDR1 and CDR2 from the germline V gene are SGHVT and SQSDAQ. This CDR3 spans 23 amino acids. This sample stems from a study of blood T cell repertoires in COVID-19. Across the whole study: Specimens from acute and convalescent COVID-19 originated in the United States, Italy and Spain. PBMCs, B-cell-depleted T cells, or T cells were the source of the cDNA or gDNA that made up the material.

The V gene is TRBV7-4, the J gene TRBJ1-1, with 9 nucleotides matching TRBD1. Sequenced input: peripheral blood. This sequence originates from a man between 60 and 75 years old with active COVID-19. Here the CDR3 DNA reads TGTGCCAGCAGCTTCTCGGGCGGGACAGGGTCGAAAACTTCGAGGGGGAAGAACACTGAAGCTTTCTTT. It yields the protein CASSFSGGTGSKTSRGKNTEAFF. Looking up the rest from reference TRBV7-4 and TRBJ1-1 gives the full variable domain: GAGVSQSPRYKVAKRGRDVALRCDSISGHVTLYWYRQTLGQGSEVLTYSQSDAQRDKSGRPSGRFSAERPERSVSTLKIQRTEQGDSAVYLCASSFSGGTGSKTSRGKNTEAFFGQGTRLTVV.